The 23 T cell receptor beta chains below were found in one sample sequenced in a study of cytomegalovirus exposure and HLA in healthy donors. With 60 Vbeta and 13 Jbeta primers, the PCR was carried out. Some clones are missing from TCRdb's copy, which holds only in-frame ones; the method was immunoSEQ multiplex PCR. The sample's table shows about 200,000 clones. Sequenced input: PBMCs. The receptors derive from a man aged 25 to 45 in good health and CMV-seronegative.

V usage is TRBV4-3 and J usage is TRBJ1-1, with 9 nucleotides matching TRBD1. Looked up from germline, CDR1 is LGHNA and CDR2 is YSLEER. Losses at the gene ends were 0 bases for V and 7 bases for J; bases not matched to a gene: 24. The CDR3 extends over 21 amino acids. For the CDR3, the DNA is TGCGCCAGCAGCCAAGATAGGCCAGGGAAGATTGATTGGTTGGGACAGGGTGAAGCTTTCTTT. It codes for CASSQDRPGKIDWLGQGEAFF.

This chain connects TRBV7-8 to TRBJ1-6, with 9 bases lining up with TRBD1. The ends lost 3 bases at V and 10 bases at J; junction bases unmatched: 10. The CDR3 has 16 amino acids. CDR1 and CDR2 from the germline V gene are SGHVS and FQNEAQ. The CDR3 bases are TGTGCCAGCAGCTTCTCCTCGGGACAGGGTGGATCACCCCTCCACTTT. Translated, it gives CASSFSSGQGGSPLHF. The full variable domain, rest sourced from reference TRBV7-8 and TRBJ1-6, is GAGVSQSPRYKVAKRGQDVALRCDPISGHVSLFWYQQALGQGPEFLTYFQNEAQLDKSGLPSDRFFAERPEGSVSTLKIQRTQQEDSAVYLCASSFSSGQGGSPLHFGNGTRLTVT.

The chain combines TRBV5-4 with TRBJ2-5, with 7 bases lining up with TRBD1. The end of the DNA fits TRBJ2-7 better, so the J call may be wrong. The germline gives CDR1 SGHNT, CDR2 YYREEE (reference sequence). The CDR3 sequence is 13 residues long. The DNA for the CDR3 is TGTGCCAGCAGCTACGGACAGGCCTACGAGCAGTACTTC. This gives the protein CASSYGQAYEQYF.

J is TRBJ2-7 and V is TRBV4-3, with 8 positions matching TRBD2. The CDR3 length is 16 residues. Per the germline V gene, CDR1 is LGHNA and CDR2 is YSLEER. The ends lost 5 bases at V and 3 bases at J; junction bases unmatched: 12. The chain's CDR3 is CASSMGGGQGGYEQYF. Written as DNA, the CDR3 is TGCGCCAGCAGCATGGGCGGGGGGCAAGGTGGCTACGAGCAGTACTTC.

The V and J genes are TRBV6-6 and TRBJ2-1; 7 bases are shared with TRBD1. There are 12 residues in the CDR3. Germline CDR1 is MNHNY and CDR2 is SVGAGI (reference sequence). The V and J ends lost 6 bases and 14 bases, in that order; junction bases with no gene match: 10. CDR3 loop: CASRPSTGLEFF. CDR3 DNA sequence: TGTGCCAGCAGACCCTCGACAGGGTTGGAGTTCTTC.

The CDR3 coding sequence is TGTGCCTGGAGTGTAGTGCGGGAGGGCCGGGGTGAGCAGTTCTTC. Its protein product is CAWSVVREGRGEQFF. The chain has TRBV30 and TRBJ2-1; 9 nucleotides line up with TRBD2. V lost 0 bases and J lost 9; bases outside the gene matches: 9. CDR3 length: 15 amino acids. CDR1 is GTSNPN and CDR2 is SVGIG in the germline V gene (reference sequence).

V usage is TRBV19 and J usage is TRBJ2-3, with a possible D match to TRBD2 (6 bases). CDR1 and CDR2 (germline): LNHDA, SQIVND (reference sequence). This CDR3 comprises 15 residues. Trimming shortened V by 1 base and J by 6 bases, and 14 bases separated the two germline ends. CDR3 DNA sequence: TGTGCCAGTAGTATAGTGGGGCGGGGCCACGATACGCAGTATTTT. Protein sequence: CASSIVGRGHDTQYF.

This chain connects TRBV19 to TRBJ2-1, with TRBD2 matching 12 bases. Germline V gives CDR1 LNHDA, CDR2 SQIVND (reference sequence). After removal of 3 bases from V and 2 bases from J, the junction contained 2 bases not matched to a gene. This CDR3 comprises 16 residues. The CDR3 bases are TGTGCCAGTAGTATTACTAGCGGGGGGACCTACAATGAGCAGTTCTTC. Its protein product is CASSITSGGTYNEQFF.

This rearrangement joins TRBV10-1 to TRBJ2-3; the match to TRBD2 covers 11 bases. This CDR3 has 20 residues. Trimming at V came to 2 bases and at J to 0 bases, leaving 13 bases not matched to a gene. Looked up from germline, CDR1 is WNHNN and CDR2 is SYGVQD (reference sequence). CDR3 sequence (DNA): TGCGCCAGCAGTGAGACTTCTAGCGGGGGGTCCAAATACAGCACAGATACGCAGTATTTT. Amino acid sequence: CASSETSSGGSKYSTDTQYF.

CDR3 in DNA: TGTGCCAGCAGCGTAGAACTAGTAGGCGACAATGAGCAGTTCTTC. Protein sequence: CASSVELVGDNEQFF. The V gene is TRBV9, the J gene TRBJ2-1, with TRBD2 as a possible D gene (5 bases). Germline CDR1 is SGDLS and CDR2 is YYNGEE. Trimming removed 0 bases from V and 5 bases from J, with 12 bases in between. The CDR3 sequence is 15 residues long.

The chain joins TRBV28 to TRBJ2-7; 13 bases fit TRBD2. Germline-derived CDR1 and CDR2 are MDHEN and SYDVKM. V lost 4 bases, J lost 2 bases, and 17 bases stayed unmatched. The CDR3 has 20 residues. CDR3 DNA sequence: TGTGCCAGCAGTTCGGGCAGTCCGGGACTAGCGGGAAAAGTCGCCTACGAGCAGTACTTC. It encodes CASSSGSPGLAGKVAYEQYF.

The chain joins TRBV30 to TRBJ2-3, with TRBD2 matching 7 bases. This CDR3 has 16 amino acids. The junction had 8 bases not matched to a gene; V was cut back by 1 base and J by 1 base. Germline V gene data show CDR1 as GTSNPN and CDR2 as SVGIG (reference sequence). The CDR3 protein is CAWSALGGKRTDTQYF. The CDR3 nucleotides read TGTGCCTGGAGTGCCCTGGGGGGGAAGCGCACAGATACGCAGTATTTT.

The rearrangement links TRBV11-2 to TRBJ2-1, with 7 bases lining up with TRBD2. The V gene's germline CDR1 is SGHAT and CDR2 FQNNGV. The CDR3 contains 18 residues. V was clipped by 1 base and J by 1 base; unmatched bases: 10. Here the CDR3 DNA reads TGTGCCAGCAGCTTAGCGGGAGGCCCTCTTAGTTCCTACAATGAGCAGTTCTTC. Residues: CASSLAGGPLSSYNEQFF.

The chain links TRBV10-3 to TRBJ1-4; 7 bases are a match to TRBD1. The CDR3 contains 16 residues. Germline assignment: CDR1 ENHRY and CDR2 SYGVKD. J was trimmed by 7 bases and V by 0 bases; bases with no gene match: 8. In DNA, the CDR3 is TGTGCCATCAGTGAGTCGATGGGACAGTCAGGTGAAAAACTGTTTTTT. Translated: CAISESMGQSGEKLFF.

This sequence joins TRBV5-7 and TRBJ2-3; TRBD2 is a possible D gene (5 bases). TRBV5-7 counts as an open reading frame of uncertain function. The CDR3 contains 17 residues. V was trimmed by 2 bases and J by 3 bases, leaving 19 bases between them. The CDR3 region has the DNA TGTGCCAGCAGCTTCGCCCAGCGAGGGAACGGGACAGATACGCAGTATTTT. Translation gives CASSFAQRGNGTDTQYF.

The gene calls are TRBV12-2 and TRBJ2-2; no check of the table's D call, TRBD2, against the DNA was made. TRBV12-2 is a pseudogene segment. The length of the CDR3 is 18 residues. The CDR3 reads CASRDSPPAGENTGELFF. The DNA of the CDR3 is TGTGCAAGTCGCGACTCCCCCCCAGCGGGGGAGAACACCGGGGAGCTGTTTTTT.

The gene calls are TRBV7-9 and TRBJ1-2, with 8 bases lining up with TRBD1. The CDR3 length is 14 residues. V shed 5 bases and J 3 bases; nucleotides not matched to a gene: 5. Per the germline V gene, CDR1 is SEHNR and CDR2 is FQNEAQ (reference sequence). The CDR3 bases are TGTGCCAGCAGCCCGGGACAGGCGGACTATGGCTACACCTTC. Protein product: CASSPGQADYGYTF. The full variable domain, with the rest looked up from reference TRBV7-9 and TRBJ1-2, is DTGVSQNPRHKITKRGQNVTFRCDPISEHNRLYWYRQTLGQGPEFLTYFQNEAQLEKSRLLSDRFSAERPKGSFSTLEIQRTEQGDSAMYLCASSPGQADYGYTFGSGTRLTVV.

This rearrangement joins TRBV7-2 to TRBJ1-1, with D possibly TRBD1 on 5 matching bases. The CDR3 loop spans 12 amino acids. CDR1 is SGHTA, CDR2 FQGNSA, per germline. V lost 0 bases and J lost 7, with 6 bases in between. The CDR3 spells CASSLADIEAFF. CDR3 nucleotides: TGTGCCAGCAGCTTAGCGGACATTGAAGCTTTCTTT.

The chain joins TRBV19 to TRBJ2-7, with D possibly being TRBD1 (5 bases). The CDR3 extends over 13 amino acids. Germline loops: CDR1 LNHDA, CDR2 SQIVND (reference sequence). V was trimmed by 11 bases and J by 3 bases, leaving 17 bases between them. The CDR3 spells CASQGPGFYEQYF. For the CDR3, the DNA is TGTGCCTCCCAGGGTCCAGGGTTCTACGAGCAGTACTTC.

The chain has TRBV19 and TRBJ1-1; D is possibly TRBD1 (5 bases). Germline CDR1 is LNHDA and CDR2 is SQIVND (reference sequence). This CDR3 is built from 15 residues. With 3 bases removed from V and 3 bases from J, the gap between germline ends came to 14 bases. CDR3 amino acids: CASSILLGGDTEAFF. The CDR3 coding sequence is TGTGCCAGTAGTATTCTTTTGGGGGGGGACACTGAAGCTTTCTTT. Supplemented by reference TRBV19 and TRBJ1-1, the full variable domain reads DGGITQSPKYLFRKEGQNVTLSCEQNLNHDAMYWYRQDPGQGLRLIYYSQIVNDFQKGDIAEGYSVSREKKESFPLTVTSAQKNPTAFYLCASSILLGGDTEAFFGQGTRLTVV.

This chain joins TRBV7-2 and TRBJ1-2, with 8 bases matching TRBD1. Trimming removed 0 bases from V and 7 bases from J; junction bases left unmatched: 10. This CDR3 has 16 residues. Germline V gene data show CDR1 as SGHTA and CDR2 as FQGNSA. This CDR3 is CASSLAGQGASGGYTF. The CDR3 DNA follows: TGTGCCAGCAGCTTAGCGGGCCAGGGGGCCTCGGGTGGCTACACCTTC.

This chain joins TRBV5-1 and TRBJ1-3, with D maybe TRBD1 (6 bases). Germline CDR1 is SGHRS and CDR2 is YFSETQ. The V end lost 5 bases, the J end lost 0 bases, and 15 bases lay between the germline ends. The CDR3 sequence is 16 residues long. This CDR3 is CASRSGTGPSGNTIYF. The DNA of the CDR3 is TGCGCCAGCAGATCAGGCACAGGGCCCTCTGGAAACACCATATATTTT.

The chain carries TRBV29-1 and TRBJ1-1, with D uncertain. Trimming cost V 0 bases and J 6 bases, with 11 bases left between them. CDR3 length equals 13 residues. Germline values: CDR1 SQVTM, CDR2 ANQGSEA. The CDR3 DNA is TGCAGCGTTGAAGATCAGACTGGTGCTGAAGCTTTCTTT. Its protein product is CSVEDQTGAEAFF.